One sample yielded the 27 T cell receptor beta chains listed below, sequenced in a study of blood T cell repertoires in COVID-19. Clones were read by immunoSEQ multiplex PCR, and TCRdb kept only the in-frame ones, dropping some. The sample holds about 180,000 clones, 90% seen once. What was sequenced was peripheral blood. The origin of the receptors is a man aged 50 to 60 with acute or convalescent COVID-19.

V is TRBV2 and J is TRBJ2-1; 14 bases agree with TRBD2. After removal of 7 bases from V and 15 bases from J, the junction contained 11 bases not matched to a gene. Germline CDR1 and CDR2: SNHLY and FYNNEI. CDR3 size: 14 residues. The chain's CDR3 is CASKGLAGESLGFF. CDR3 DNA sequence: TGTGCCAGCAAGGGACTAGCGGGGGAAAGTCTCGGGTTCTTC.

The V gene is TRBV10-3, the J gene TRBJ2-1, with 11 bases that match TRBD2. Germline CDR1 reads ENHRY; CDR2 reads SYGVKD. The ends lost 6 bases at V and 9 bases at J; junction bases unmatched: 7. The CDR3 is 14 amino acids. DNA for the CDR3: TGTGCCATCAGCCCGACTAGCGGGAACCGTGAGCAGTTCTTC. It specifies CAISPTSGNREQFF.

In DNA form, the CDR3 reads TGTGCCTGGACTCCACTGGGACATCAAGAGACCCAGTACTTC. Amino acid sequence: CAWTPLGHQETQYF. The V gene is TRBV30, the J gene TRBJ2-5; the D gene is possibly TRBD1 (6 bases). Trimming pared 4 bases from V and 2 bases from J, leaving 14 bases between. The germline V gene has CDR1 GTSNPN and CDR2 SVGIG (reference sequence). The CDR3 is made up of 14 amino acids.

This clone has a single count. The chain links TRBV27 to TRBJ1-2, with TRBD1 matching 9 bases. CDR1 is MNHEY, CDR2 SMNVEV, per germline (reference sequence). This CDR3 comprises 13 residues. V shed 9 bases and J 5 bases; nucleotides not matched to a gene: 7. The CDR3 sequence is CASRQGGLYGYTF. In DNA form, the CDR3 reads TGTGCCAGTAGACAGGGGGGCCTATATGGCTACACCTTC.

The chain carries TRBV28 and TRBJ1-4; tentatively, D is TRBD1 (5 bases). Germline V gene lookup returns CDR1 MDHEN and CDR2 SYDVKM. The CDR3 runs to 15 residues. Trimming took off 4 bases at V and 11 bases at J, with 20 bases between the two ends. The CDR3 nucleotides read TGTGCCAGCAGTTCCCCAGGGAAGGCCTCGACGAAACTGTTTTTT. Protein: CASSSPGKASTKLFF.

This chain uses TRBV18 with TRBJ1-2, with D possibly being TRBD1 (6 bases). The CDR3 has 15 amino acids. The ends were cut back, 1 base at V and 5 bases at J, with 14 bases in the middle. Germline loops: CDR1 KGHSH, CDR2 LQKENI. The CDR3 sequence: CASSPQATGLYGYTF. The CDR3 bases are TGTGCCAGCTCACCACAAGCAACAGGGTTATATGGCTACACCTTC.

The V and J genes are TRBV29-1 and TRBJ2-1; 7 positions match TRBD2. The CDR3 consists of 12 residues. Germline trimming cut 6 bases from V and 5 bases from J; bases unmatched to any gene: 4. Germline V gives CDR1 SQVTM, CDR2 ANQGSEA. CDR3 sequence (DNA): TGCAGCGTGCGGCTAGCGGACAATGAGCAGTTCTTC. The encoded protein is CSVRLADNEQFF.

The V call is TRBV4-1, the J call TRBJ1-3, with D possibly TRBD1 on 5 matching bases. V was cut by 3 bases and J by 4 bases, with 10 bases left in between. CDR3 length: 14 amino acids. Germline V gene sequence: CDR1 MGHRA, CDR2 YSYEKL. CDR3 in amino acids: CASSQEPGGNTIYF. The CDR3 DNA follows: TGCGCCAGCAGCCAGGAACCAGGGGGAAACACCATATATTTT.

CDR3 nucleotides: TGTGCCAGCAGGGAAGGAGTGCAGACCTATGGCTACACCTTC. This encodes CASREGVQTYGYTF. The J gene is TRBJ1-2, the V gene TRBV28; the D is unclear. CDR1 is MDHEN and CDR2 is SYDVKM in the germline V gene. With 6 bases removed from V and 4 bases from J, the gap between germline ends came to 15 bases. CDR3 length: 14 residues.

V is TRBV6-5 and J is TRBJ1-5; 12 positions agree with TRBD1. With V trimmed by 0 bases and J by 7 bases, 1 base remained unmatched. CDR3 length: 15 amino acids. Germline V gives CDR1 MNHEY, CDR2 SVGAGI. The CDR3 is CASSYSGQGAQPQHF. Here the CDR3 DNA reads TGTGCCAGCAGTTACTCGGGACAGGGGGCGCAGCCCCAGCATTTT.

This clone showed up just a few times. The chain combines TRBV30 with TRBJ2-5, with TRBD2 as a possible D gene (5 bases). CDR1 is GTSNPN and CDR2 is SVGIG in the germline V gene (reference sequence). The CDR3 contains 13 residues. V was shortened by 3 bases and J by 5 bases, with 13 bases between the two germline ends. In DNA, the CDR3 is TGTGCCTGGAGCCGCCGAGGCGGGGAGACCCAGTACTTC. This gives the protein CAWSRRGGETQYF.

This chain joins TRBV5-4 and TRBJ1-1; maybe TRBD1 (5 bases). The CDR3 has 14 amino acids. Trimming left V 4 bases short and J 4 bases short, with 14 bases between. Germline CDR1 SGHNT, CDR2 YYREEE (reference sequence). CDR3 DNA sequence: TGTGCCAGCAGCAAGGACACCGGGGGCACTGAAGCTTTCTTT. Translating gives CASSKDTGGTEAFF. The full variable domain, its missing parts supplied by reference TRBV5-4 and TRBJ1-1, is ETGVTQSPTHLIKTRGQQVTLRCSSQSGHNTVSWYQQALGQGPQFIFQYYREEENGRGNFPPRFSGLQFPNYSSELNVNALELDDSALYLCASSKDTGGTEAFFGQGTRLTVV.

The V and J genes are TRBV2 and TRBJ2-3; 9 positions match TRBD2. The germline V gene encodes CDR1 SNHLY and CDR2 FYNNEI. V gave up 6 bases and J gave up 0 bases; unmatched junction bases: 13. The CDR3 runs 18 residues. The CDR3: CASSSLRLTSGSTDTQYF. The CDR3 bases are TGTGCCAGCAGCTCGTTAAGATTAACTAGCGGGAGCACAGATACGCAGTATTTT.

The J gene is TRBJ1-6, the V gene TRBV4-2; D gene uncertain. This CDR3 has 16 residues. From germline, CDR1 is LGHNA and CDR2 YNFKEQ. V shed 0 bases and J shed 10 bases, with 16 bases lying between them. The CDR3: CASSQDATAPSSPLHF. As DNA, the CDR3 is TGTGCCAGCAGCCAAGATGCAACAGCCCCGAGCTCACCCCTCCACTTT.

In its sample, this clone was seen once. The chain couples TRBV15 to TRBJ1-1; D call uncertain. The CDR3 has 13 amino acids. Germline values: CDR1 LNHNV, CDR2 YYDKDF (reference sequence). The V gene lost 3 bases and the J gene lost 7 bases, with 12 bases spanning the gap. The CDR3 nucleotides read TGTGCCACCAGCAGCCGGGCCCGGGGTGAAGCTTTCTTT. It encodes CATSSRARGEAFF.

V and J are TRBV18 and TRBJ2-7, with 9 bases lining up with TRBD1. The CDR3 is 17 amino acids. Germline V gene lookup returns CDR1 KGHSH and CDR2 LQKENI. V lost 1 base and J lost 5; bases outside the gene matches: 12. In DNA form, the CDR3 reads TGTGCCAGCTCACCACAGGAACCGGGACAGGGAGTCCACGAGCAGTACTTC. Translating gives CASSPQEPGQGVHEQYF.

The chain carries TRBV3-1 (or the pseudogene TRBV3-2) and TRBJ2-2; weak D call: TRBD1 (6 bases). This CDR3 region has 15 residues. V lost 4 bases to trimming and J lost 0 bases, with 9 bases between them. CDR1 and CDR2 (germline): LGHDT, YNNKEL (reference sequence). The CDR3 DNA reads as TGTGCCAGCAGCCGAGGGGGTTCGAACACCGGGGAGCTGTTTTTT. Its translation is CASSRGGSNTGELFF.

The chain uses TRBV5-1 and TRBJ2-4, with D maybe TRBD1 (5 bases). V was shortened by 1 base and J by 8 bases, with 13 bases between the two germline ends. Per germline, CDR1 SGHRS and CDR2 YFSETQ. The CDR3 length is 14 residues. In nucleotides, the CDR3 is TGCGCCAGCAGCTTGAGGCAGGGCTTGGACATTCAGTACTTC. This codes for CASSLRQGLDIQYF.

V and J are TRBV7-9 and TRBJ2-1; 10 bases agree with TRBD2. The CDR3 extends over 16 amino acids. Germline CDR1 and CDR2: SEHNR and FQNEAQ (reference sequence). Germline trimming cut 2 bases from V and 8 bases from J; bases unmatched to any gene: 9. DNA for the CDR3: TGTGCCAGCAGCTTAAGAAGCGGGAGGGCCGGGGATGAGCAGTTCTTC. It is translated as CASSLRSGRAGDEQFF.

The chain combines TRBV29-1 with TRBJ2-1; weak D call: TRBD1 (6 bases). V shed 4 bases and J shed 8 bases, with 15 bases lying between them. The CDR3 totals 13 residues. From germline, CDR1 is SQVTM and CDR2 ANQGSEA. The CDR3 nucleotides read TGCAGCGTTGCCCAGGGGAGCCTAGATGAGCAGTTCTTC. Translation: CSVAQGSLDEQFF.

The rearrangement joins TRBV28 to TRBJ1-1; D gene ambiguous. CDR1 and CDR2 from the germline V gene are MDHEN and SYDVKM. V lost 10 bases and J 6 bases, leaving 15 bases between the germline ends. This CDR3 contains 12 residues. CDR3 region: CATSSVGAEAFF. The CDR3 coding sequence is TGTGCCACTTCCTCGGTCGGGGCTGAAGCTTTCTTT. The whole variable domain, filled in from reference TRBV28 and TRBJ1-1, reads DVKVTQSSRYLVKRTGEKVFLECVQDMDHENMFWYRQDPGLGLRLIYFSYDVKMKEKGDIPEGYSVSREKKERFSLILESASTNQTSMYLCATSSVGAEAFFGQGTRLTVV.

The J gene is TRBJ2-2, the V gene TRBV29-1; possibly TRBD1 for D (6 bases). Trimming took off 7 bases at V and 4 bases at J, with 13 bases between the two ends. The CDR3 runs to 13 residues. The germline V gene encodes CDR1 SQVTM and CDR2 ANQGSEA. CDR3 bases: TGCAGCGCCCGAGGGGGTAGCACCGGGGAGCTGTTTTTT. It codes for CSARGGSTGELFF.

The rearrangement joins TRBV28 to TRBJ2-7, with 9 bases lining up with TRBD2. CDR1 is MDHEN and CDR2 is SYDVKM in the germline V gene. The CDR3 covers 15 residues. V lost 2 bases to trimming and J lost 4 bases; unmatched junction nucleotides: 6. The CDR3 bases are TGTGCCAGCAGTTTAAGGGCTAGCGGGAAATACGAGCAGTACTTC. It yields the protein CASSLRASGKYEQYF.

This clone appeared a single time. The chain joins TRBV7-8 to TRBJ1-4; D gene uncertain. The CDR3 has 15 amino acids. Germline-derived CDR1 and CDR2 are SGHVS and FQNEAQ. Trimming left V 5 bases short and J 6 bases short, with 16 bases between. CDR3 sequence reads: CASSLNHGEDEKLFF. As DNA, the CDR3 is TGTGCCAGCAGCCTGAACCACGGGGAGGATGAAAAACTGTTTTTT.

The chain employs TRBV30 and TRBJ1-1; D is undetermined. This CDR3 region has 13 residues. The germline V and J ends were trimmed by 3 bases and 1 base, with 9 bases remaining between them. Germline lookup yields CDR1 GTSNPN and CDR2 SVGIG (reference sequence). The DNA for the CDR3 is TGTGCCTGGAGCTATCTAAGGAACACTGAAGCTTTCTTT. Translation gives CAWSYLRNTEAFF.

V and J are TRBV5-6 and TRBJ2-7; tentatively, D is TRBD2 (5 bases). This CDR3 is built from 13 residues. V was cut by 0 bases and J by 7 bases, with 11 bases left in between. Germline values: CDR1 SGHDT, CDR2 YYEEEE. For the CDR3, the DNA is TGTGCCAGCAGCTTGGTTCTAGCTACTGAGCAGTACTTC. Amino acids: CASSLVLATEQYF.

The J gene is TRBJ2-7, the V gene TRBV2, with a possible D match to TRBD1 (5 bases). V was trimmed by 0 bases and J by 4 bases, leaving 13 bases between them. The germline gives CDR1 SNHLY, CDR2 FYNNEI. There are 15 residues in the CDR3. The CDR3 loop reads CASSEAGDRKYEQYV. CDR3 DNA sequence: TGTGCCAGCAGTGAAGCAGGAGACAGAAAATACGAGCAGTACGTC.